This T cell receptor (beta chain) was retrieved from a study of control samples from healthy donors and cancer patients. Libraries were prepared by immunoSEQ multiplex PCR; TCRdb keeps only in-frame clonotypes and omits some of them. The sample records 120,000 to 150,000 clones, approximately 92% being singletons. Trimming removed 0 bases from V and 2 bases from J, with 4 bases in between. This CDR3 has 13 residues. The germline V gene has CDR1 MNHEY and CDR2 SMNVEV (reference sequence). This clone was seen a single time. Other nucleotide sequences from this sample produce the same CDR3. Sequencing used blood. This chain joins TRBV27 and TRBJ1-1; D not resolved. This TCR derives from a man younger than 45 in good health. CDR3 nucleotide sequence: TGTGCCAGCAGTTTATCTACTAACACTGAAGCTTTCTTT. Translating gives CASSLSTNTEAFF.